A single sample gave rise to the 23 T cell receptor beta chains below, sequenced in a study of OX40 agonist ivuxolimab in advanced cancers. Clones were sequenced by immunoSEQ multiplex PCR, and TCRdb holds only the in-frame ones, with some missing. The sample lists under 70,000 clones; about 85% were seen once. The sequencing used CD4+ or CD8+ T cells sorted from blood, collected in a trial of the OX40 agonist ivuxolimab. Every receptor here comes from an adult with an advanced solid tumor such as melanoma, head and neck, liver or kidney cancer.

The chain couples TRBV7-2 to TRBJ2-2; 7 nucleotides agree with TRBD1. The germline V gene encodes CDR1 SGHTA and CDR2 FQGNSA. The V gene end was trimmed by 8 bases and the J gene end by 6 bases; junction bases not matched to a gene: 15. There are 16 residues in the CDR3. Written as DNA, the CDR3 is TGTGCCAGCCGGCCGAGGGGGCGTGCAATCGCCGGGGAGCTGTTTTTT. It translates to CASRPRGRAIAGELFF.

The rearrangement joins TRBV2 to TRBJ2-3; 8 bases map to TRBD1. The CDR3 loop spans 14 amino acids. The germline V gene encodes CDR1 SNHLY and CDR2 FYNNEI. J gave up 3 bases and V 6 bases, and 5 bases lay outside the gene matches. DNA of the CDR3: TGTGCCAGCAGGCCCAGACAGGGGACAGATACGCAGTATTTT. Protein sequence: CASRPRQGTDTQYF. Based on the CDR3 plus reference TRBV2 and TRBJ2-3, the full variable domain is EPEVTQTPSHQVTQMGQEVILRCVPISNHLYFYWYRQILGQKVEFLVSFYNNEISEKSEIFDDQFSVERPDGSNFTLKIRSTKLEDSAMYFCASRPRQGTDTQYFGPGTRLTVL.

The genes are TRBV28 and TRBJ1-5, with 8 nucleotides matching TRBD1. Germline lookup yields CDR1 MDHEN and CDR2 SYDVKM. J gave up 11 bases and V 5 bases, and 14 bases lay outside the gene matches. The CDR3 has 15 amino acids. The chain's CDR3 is CASSAQTGVGVAQHF. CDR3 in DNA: TGTGCCAGCAGTGCCCAGACAGGGGTTGGGGTGGCCCAGCATTTT.

The CDR3 spells CASRLEVGSGERLFF. DNA for the CDR3: TGTGCCAGCAGGCTAGAAGTGGGGTCAGGGGAAAGGTTGTTTTTT. The chain recombines TRBV28 with TRBJ1-4; possibly TRBD1 for D (6 bases). This CDR3 is 15 amino acids long. V dropped 6 bases and J dropped 15 bases, with 26 bases sitting between them. CDR1 is MDHEN, CDR2 SYDVKM, per germline.

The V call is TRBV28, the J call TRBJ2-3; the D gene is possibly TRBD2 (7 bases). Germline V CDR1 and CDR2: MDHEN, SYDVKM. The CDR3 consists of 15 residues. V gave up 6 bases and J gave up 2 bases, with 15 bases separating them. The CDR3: CASRNLGGPTDTQYF. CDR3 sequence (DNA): TGTGCCAGCAGAAACCTCGGGGGGCCCACAGATACGCAGTATTTT. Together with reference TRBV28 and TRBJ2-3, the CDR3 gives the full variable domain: DVKVTQSSRYLVKRTGEKVFLECVQDMDHENMFWYRQDPGLGLRLIYFSYDVKMKEKGDIPEGYSVSREKKERFSLILESASTNQTSMYLCASRNLGGPTDTQYFGPGTRLTVL.

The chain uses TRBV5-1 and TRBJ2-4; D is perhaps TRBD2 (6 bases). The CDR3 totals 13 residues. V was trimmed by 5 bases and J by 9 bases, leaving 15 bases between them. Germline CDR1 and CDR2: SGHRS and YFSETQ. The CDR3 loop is CASSLTGGSIQYF. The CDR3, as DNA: TGCGCCAGCAGTTTGACTGGGGGGAGCATTCAGTACTTC.

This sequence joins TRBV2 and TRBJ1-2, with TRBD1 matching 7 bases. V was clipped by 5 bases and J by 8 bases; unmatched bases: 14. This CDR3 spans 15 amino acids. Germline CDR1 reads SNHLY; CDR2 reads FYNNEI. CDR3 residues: CASSPDRDGSGGYTF. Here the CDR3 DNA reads TGTGCCAGCAGTCCCGACAGGGATGGGTCAGGCGGCTACACCTTC.

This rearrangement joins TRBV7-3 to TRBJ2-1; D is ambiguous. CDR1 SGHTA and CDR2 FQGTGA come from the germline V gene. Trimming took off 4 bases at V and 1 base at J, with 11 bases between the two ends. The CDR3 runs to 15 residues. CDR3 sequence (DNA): TGTGCCAGCAGCTCCGGCGGTGATTCCTACAATGAGCAGTTCTTC. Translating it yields CASSSGGDSYNEQFF.

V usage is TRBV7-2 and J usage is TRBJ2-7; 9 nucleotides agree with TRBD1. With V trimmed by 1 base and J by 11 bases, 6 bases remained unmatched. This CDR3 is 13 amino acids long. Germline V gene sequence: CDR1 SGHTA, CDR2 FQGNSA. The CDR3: CASSLEGQGSEYF. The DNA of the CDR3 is TGTGCCAGCAGCTTAGAGGGACAGGGTTCGGAGTACTTC.

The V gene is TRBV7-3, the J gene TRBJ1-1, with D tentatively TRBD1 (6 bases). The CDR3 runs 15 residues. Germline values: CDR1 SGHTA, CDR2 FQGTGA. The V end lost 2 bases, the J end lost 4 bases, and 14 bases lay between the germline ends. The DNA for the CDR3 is TGTGCCAGCAGCTTATCCTATCAGGGGAGCACTGAAGCTTTCTTT. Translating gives CASSLSYQGSTEAFF.

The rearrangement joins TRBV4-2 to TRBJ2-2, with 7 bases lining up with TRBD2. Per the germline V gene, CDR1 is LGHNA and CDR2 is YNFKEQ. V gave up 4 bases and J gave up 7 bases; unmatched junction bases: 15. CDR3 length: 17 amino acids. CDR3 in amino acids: CASSPSGEGGPVGELFF. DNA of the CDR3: TGTGCCAGCAGCCCGTCCGGAGAGGGAGGGCCGGTCGGGGAGCTGTTTTTT.

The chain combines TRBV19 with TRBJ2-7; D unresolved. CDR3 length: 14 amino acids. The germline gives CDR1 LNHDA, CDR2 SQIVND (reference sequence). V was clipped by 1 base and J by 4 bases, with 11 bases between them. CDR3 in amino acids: CASSIASQSYEQYF. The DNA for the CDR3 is TGTGCCAGTAGTATAGCCTCACAGTCATACGAGCAGTACTTC.

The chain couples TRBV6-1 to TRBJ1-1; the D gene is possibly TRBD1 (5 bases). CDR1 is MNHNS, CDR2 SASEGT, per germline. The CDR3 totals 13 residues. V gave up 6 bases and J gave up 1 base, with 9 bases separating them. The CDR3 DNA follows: TGTGCCAGCAGGGGACCGGAGAACACTGAAGCTTTCTTT. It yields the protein CASRGPENTEAFF.

The CDR3 loop reads CASSVVEGDTQYF. The CDR3 DNA is TGTGCCAGCAGCGTAGTGGAAGGGGATACGCAGTATTTT. The V gene is TRBV9, the J gene TRBJ2-3; D gene uncertain. Between the trimmed V and J ends, which lost 0 bases and 6 bases, there was a span of 8 bases. The CDR3 runs 13 residues. Germline CDR1 and CDR2: SGDLS and YYNGEE.

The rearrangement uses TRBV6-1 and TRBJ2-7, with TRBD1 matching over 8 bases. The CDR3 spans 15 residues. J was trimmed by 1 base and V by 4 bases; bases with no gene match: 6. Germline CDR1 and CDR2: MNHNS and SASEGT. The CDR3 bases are TGTGCCAGCAGTGGTGTTCAGGGGGCTTCCTACGAGCAGTACTTC. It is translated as CASSGVQGASYEQYF.

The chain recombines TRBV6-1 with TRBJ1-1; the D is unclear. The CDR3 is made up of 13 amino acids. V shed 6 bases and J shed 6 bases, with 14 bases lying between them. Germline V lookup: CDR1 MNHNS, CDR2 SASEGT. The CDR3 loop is CASREAGQAEAFF. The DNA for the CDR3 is TGTGCCAGCAGGGAGGCGGGCCAGGCTGAAGCTTTCTTT.

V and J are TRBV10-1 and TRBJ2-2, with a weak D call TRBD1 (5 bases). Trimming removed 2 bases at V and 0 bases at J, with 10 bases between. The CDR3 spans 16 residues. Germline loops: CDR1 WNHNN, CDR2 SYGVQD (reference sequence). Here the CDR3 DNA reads TGCGCCAGCAGTGAGGAGGACATATCGAACACCGGGGAGCTGTTTTTT. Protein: CASSEEDISNTGELFF.

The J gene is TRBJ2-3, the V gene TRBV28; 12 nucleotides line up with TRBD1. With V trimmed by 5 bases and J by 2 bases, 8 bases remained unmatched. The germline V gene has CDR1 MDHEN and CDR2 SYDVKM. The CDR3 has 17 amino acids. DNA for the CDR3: TGTGCCAGCAGTCAGGGACAGGGGGCGTCTGACACAGATACGCAGTATTTT. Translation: CASSQGQGASDTDTQYF. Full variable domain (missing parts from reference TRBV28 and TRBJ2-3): DVKVTQSSRYLVKRTGEKVFLECVQDMDHENMFWYRQDPGLGLRLIYFSYDVKMKEKGDIPEGYSVSREKKERFSLILESASTNQTSMYLCASSQGQGASDTDTQYFGPGTRLTVL.

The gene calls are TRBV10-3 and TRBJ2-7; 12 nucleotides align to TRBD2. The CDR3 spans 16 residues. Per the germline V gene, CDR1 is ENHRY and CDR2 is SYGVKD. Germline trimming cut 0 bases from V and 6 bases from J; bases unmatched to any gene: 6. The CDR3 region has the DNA TGTGCCATCAGTGAGTCGCTAGCGGGAGGGCCGCTCGAGCAGTACTTC. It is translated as CAISESLAGGPLEQYF.

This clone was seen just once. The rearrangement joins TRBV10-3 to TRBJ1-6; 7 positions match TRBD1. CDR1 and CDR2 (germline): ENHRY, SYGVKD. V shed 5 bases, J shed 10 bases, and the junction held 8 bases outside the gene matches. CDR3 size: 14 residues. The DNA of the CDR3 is TGTGCCATCAGTCTAGAGGGGGCGCGATCACCCCTCCACTTT. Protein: CAISLEGARSPLHF.

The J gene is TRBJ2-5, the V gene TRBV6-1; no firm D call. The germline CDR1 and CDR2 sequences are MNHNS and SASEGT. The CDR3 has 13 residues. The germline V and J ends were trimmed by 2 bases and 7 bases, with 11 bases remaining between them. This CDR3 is CASSEFWDRTQYF. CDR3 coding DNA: TGTGCCAGCAGTGAATTTTGGGATCGGACCCAGTACTTC.

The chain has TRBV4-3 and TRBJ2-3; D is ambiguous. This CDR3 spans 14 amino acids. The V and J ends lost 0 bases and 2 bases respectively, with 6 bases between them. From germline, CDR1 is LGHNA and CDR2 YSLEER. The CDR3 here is CASSQDYTTDTQYF. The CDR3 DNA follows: TGCGCCAGCAGCCAAGACTATACCACAGATACGCAGTATTTT.

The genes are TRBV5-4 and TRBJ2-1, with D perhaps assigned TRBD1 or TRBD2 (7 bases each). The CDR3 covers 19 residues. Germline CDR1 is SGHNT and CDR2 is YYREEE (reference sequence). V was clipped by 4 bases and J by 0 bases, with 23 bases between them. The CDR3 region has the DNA TGTGCCAGCAGCCCCAGGGGGATAGCGGGTCCTAGCTCCTACAATGAGCAGTTCTTC. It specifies CASSPRGIAGPSSYNEQFF.